This T cell receptor beta chain originates from a study of T cells expressing NK-cell markers. General study results and limits: A few donors showed these clonotypes also leading the CD3+CD56-NKG2C+ fraction. HCMV specificity was not established for the expanded NKG2C+ T cell clones.

UMI-tagged 5'RACE template switching yielded the TCR beta cDNA. TCRdb reprocessed the 5' RACE reads; each CDR3 protein has one entry and no DNA is given. The specimen's table records 450,000 to 600,000 distinct CDR3 sequences. To note about this clonotype: Its matching antigen is unknown.

This CDR3 spans 14 amino acids. Germline V gene data show CDR1 as MNHEY and CDR2 as SVGAGI. Sequencing was done on a sample of blood T cells: a sorted CD56 or NKG2C T cell subset, CD4+ or CD8+ T cells, or bulk PBMC T cells (not recorded which). The rearrangement links TRBV6-5 to TRBJ2-5; TCRdb gives TRBD1 as the D gene, but with no DNA this cannot be confirmed. The receptor comes from a man younger than 35 in good health. The CDR3 sequence: CASSGTGVWETQYF.